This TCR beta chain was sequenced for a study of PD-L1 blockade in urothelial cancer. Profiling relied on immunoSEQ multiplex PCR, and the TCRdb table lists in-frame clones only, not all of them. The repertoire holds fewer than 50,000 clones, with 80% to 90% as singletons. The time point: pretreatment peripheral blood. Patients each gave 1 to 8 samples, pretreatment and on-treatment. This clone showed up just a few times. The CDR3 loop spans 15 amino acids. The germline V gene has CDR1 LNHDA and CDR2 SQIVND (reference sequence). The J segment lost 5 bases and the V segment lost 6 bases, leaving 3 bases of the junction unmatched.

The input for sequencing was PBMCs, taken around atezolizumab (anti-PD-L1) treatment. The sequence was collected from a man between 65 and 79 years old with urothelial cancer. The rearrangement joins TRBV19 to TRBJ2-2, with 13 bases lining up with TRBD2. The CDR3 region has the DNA TGTGCCAGTAGGCCGGGACTAGCGGGAACCGGGGAGCTGTTTTTT. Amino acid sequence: CASRPGLAGTGELFF. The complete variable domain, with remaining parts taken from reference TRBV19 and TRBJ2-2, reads DGGITQSPKYLFRKEGQNVTLSCEQNLNHDAMYWYRQDPGQGLRLIYYSQIVNDFQKGDIAEGYSVSREKKESFPLTVTSAQKNPTAFYLCASRPGLAGTGELFFGEGSRLTVL.